This T cell receptor (beta chain) was captured by sequencing in a study of cytomegalovirus exposure and HLA in healthy donors. Clones were sequenced by immunoSEQ multiplex PCR, and TCRdb holds only the in-frame ones, with some missing. The repertoire holds approximately 160,000 clones, with roughly nine tenths as singletons. Findings and limits, study-wide: There were a few CMV-associated chains whose specificity for CMV antigens was confirmed in vitro.

With regard to this clone: Its target is unknown.

Specimen: PBMCs. The source of this sequence is a woman between 18 and 29 years old in good health and CMV-seropositive.

The CDR3 region is CASSRGGSSYEQYF. CDR3 in DNA: TGTGCCAGCAGCCGAGGGGGCTCCTCCTACGAGCAGTACTTC. This chain links TRBV7-2 with TRBJ2-7; 7 bases are shared with TRBD1. Germline CDR1 SGHTA, CDR2 FQGNSA. This CDR3 has 14 residues. Trimming removed 5 bases from V and 0 bases from J; junction bases left unmatched: 4.